A selection of T cell receptor beta chains follows, all from one sample in a study of blood T cell repertoires in COVID-19. Produced via immunoSEQ multiplex PCR; TCRdb's table is partial and in-frame only. The sample lists around 42,000 clones, about 85% occurring once. Sequences were obtained from peripheral blood. The origin of the receptors is a human donor in a cohort sampled during active COVID-19. The CDR3 runs from the conserved cysteine through the conserved F or W. D genes are given only for firm matches. The size field is filled for only some rows; it gives once, few, many or a size class.

v_gene: TRBV6-5
abundance: -
j_gene: TRBJ2-3
d_gene: TRBD2
CDR3nt: TGTGCCAGCAGTCCGAGGGCGGGGGGCACAGATACGCAGTATTTT
CDR3aa: CASSPRAGGTDTQYF

v_gene: TRBV6-5
abundance: medium-sized
j_gene: TRBJ1-6
d_gene: TRBD1
CDR3nt: TGTGCCAGCACCCGGACAGGGGGCCCTTCACCCCTCCACTTT
CDR3aa: CASTRTGGPSPLHF

v_gene: TRBV30
abundance: few
j_gene: TRBJ2-3
d_gene: -
CDR3nt: TGTGCCTGGAGTGTACCGGCAGATACGCAGTATTTT
CDR3aa: CAWSVPADTQYF

v_gene: TRBV6-6
abundance: once
j_gene: TRBJ1-6
d_gene: -
CDR3nt: TGTGCCAGCAGTTACGGGGGGTCACCCCTCCACTTT
CDR3aa: CASSYGGSPLHF

v_gene: TRBV5-6
abundance: -
j_gene: TRBJ1-1
d_gene: TRBD1
CDR3nt: TGTGCCAGCAGCCGTCTAGGGGACAGGGGGCTGATAACTGAAGCTTTCTTT
CDR3aa: CASSRLGDRGLITEAFF

v_gene: TRBV7-2
abundance: few
j_gene: TRBJ1-6
d_gene: -
CDR3nt: TGTGCCAGCAGCCGTAGGAGCTCCTATAATTCACCCCTCCACTTT
CDR3aa: CASSRRSSYNSPLHF

v_gene: TRBV28
abundance: -
j_gene: TRBJ2-6
d_gene: -
CDR3nt: TGTGCCAGCAGTTTTAATGGGGCCAACGTCCTGACTTTC
CDR3aa: CASSFNGANVLTF

v_gene: TRBV6-5
abundance: -
j_gene: TRBJ2-2
d_gene: TRBD2
CDR3nt: TGTGCCAGCGCGCGGGGGGAAACCGGGGAGCTGTTTTTT
CDR3aa: CASARGETGELFF

v_gene: TRBV5-6
abundance: -
j_gene: TRBJ2-5
d_gene: -
CDR3nt: TGTGCCAGCAGCTTGGACATCCGAGAGACCCAGTACTTC
CDR3aa: CASSLDIRETQYF

v_gene: TRBV9
abundance: -
j_gene: TRBJ2-1
d_gene: TRBD2
CDR3nt: TGTGCCAGCAGCGTTGGGACTAGCGGGGGATTGCAGTTCTTC
CDR3aa: CASSVGTSGGLQFF

v_gene: TRBV2
abundance: -
j_gene: TRBJ1-4
d_gene: -
CDR3nt: TGTGCCAGCAGGAACGGACTAATGGGGGGAGTAGGGGAAAAACTGTTTTTT
CDR3aa: CASRNGLMGGVGEKLFF

v_gene: TRBV5-4
abundance: -
j_gene: TRBJ1-2
d_gene: -
CDR3nt: TGTGCCAGCAGCTTTAGGGCACAGGGAGTCTATGGCTACACCTTC
CDR3aa: CASSFRAQGVYGYTF

v_gene: TRBV7-9
abundance: -
j_gene: TRBJ1-6
d_gene: -
CDR3nt: TGTGCCAGCAGCGGGGAGCATGGGACCCTCCACTTT
CDR3aa: CASSGEHGTLHF